This paragraph reports one TCR beta chain. Measured with immunoSEQ multiplex PCR; TCRdb has only the in-frame clones, and not every one. The top ten hold less than 20% of the sample, which has roughly 100,000 clones, 82% seen once. Trimming pared 1 base from V and 5 bases from J, leaving 8 bases between. This CDR3 contains 13 residues. Germline V CDR1 and CDR2: SGHDN, FVKESK. The sample belongs to a study of blood T cell repertoires in COVID-19. Study as a whole: Researchers got acute and convalescent COVID-19 samples from the United States, Italy and Spain. T cells, B-cell-depleted T cells, or PBMCs supplied cDNA or gDNA.

The specimen sequenced was peripheral blood. This chain uses TRBV14 with TRBJ1-1; D is unresolved. This TCR came from an elderly woman with acute or convalescent COVID-19. The CDR3 protein is CASSQGRDTEAFF. CDR3 coding DNA: TGTGCCAGCAGCCAAGGTCGGGATACTGAAGCTTTCTTT.